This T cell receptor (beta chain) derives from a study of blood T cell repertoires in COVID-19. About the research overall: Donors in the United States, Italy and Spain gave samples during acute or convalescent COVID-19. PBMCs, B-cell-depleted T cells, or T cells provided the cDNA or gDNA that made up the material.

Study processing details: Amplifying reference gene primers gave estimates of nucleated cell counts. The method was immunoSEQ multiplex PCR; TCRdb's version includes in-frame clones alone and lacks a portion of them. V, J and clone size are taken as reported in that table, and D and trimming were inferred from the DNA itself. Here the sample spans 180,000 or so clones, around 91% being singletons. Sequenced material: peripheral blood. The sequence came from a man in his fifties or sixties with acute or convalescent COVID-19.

CDR3 region: CARASYEQYF. The CDR3 nucleotides are TGTGCCAGGGCCTCCTACGAGCAGTACTTC. The chain recombines TRBV7-3 with TRBJ2-7; D gene unclear. CDR3 length: 10 amino acids. Trimming left V 9 bases short and J 0 bases short, with 3 bases between. CDR1 is SGHTA and CDR2 is FQGTGA in the germline V gene.